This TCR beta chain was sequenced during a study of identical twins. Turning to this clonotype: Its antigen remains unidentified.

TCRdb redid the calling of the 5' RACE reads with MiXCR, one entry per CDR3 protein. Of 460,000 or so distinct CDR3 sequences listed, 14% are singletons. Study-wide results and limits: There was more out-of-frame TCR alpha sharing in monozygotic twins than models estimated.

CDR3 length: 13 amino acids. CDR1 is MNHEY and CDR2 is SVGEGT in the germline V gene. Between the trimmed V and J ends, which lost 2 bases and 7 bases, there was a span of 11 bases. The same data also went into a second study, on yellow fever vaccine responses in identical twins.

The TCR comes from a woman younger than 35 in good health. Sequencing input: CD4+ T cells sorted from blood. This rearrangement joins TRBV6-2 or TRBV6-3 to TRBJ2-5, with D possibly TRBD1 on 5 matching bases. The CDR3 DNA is TGTGCCAGCAGTTACGACCCCCAGGGGACCCAGTACTTC. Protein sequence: CASSYDPQGTQYF.